A selection of T cell receptor beta chains follows, all from one sample in a study of CD8+CD57+ T cells in acquired aplastic anemia. A single record per CDR3 protein comes from TCRdb applying MiXCR to the reads. The sample consists of about 240,000 distinct CDR3 sequences, around 43% of them appearing once. The sample taken for sequencing was sorted CD4+, CD8+, or CD8+CD57+ T cells (not recorded which) from PBMCs. These receptors were obtained from a human donor with aplastic anemia. CDR3s include the opening cysteine and the closing phenylalanine or tryptophan.

V gene,J gene,CDR3 protein
TRBV29-1,TRBJ2-7,CSVYVSTYEQYF
TRBV19,TRBJ1-5,CASSTARTGGQPQHF
TRBV20-1,TRBJ2-7,CSARDRTGGAYEQYF
TRBV10-2,TRBJ2-7,CASTGTSYEQYF
TRBV28,TRBJ2-1,CASSSLDGNEQFF
TRBV20-1,TRBJ2-7,CSARGTGRYEQYF
TRBV12-3/TRBV12-4,TRBJ2-7,CASSRRPGLSLLYEQYF
TRBV7-2,TRBJ2-5,CASSLYETSGRETQYF
TRBV10-3,TRBJ1-1,CAISYVKGGHTEAFF
TRBV6-5,TRBJ1-1,CASSYLLDTNTEAFF
TRBV7-2,TRBJ1-1,CASNRVSDTEAFF
TRBV2,TRBJ2-3,CASSGRRVADTQYF
TRBV2,TRBJ2-4,CASSEGTGLAKNIQYF
TRBV30,TRBJ1-1,CAWSLILNTEAFF
TRBV15,TRBJ2-7,CATRAGTEPPEQYF
TRBV7-8,TRBJ1-5,CASHGGQYNQPQHF
TRBV7-9,TRBJ2-2,CASSGGGAANTGELFF
TRBV5-6,TRBJ2-7,CASSLATAGRNYEQYF
TRBV27,TRBJ2-1,CASSLESYNEQFF
TRBV10-1,TRBJ2-7,CASSGRQDPYEQYF
TRBV29-1,TRBJ2-1,CSVDGGQTYNEQFF
TRBV6-5,TRBJ2-1,CASSSRDRHNEQFF
TRBV7-2,.,CASSTGIGLQETQYF
TRBV4-3,TRBJ2-7,CASSQEAANVYEQYF
TRBV6-1,TRBJ2-1,CASSATSGDYNEQFF
TRBV29-1,TRBJ1-2,CSVEEQNNYGYTF
TRBV20-1,TRBJ1-2,CSASSGQHYGYTF
TRBV19,TRBJ2-2,CASSPGQGRPGELFF
TRBV5-8,TRBJ1-1,CASRTGGGAFF
TRBV6-1,TRBJ2-1,CASSDMVPGQGTGEQFF
TRBV9,TRBJ1-1,CASSAQGGDTEAFF
TRBV29-1,TRBJ1-2,CSTEGTGSLYGYTF
TRBV24-1,TRBJ1-1,CATSERDTEAFF
TRBV2,TRBJ2-5,CASSVPGGVGETQYF
TRBV19,TRBJ1-5,CASTQRGGVSNQPQHF
TRBV6-5,TRBJ1-1,CASSLMARRVNTEAFF
TRBV20-1,TRBJ2-7,CSASLGGYEQYF
TRBV6-1,TRBJ2-7,CASSDTTSGSDEQYF
TRBV20-1,TRBJ2-1,CSSSGGLYNEQFF
TRBV2,TRBJ1-2,CASSETDSYGYTF
TRBV7-9,TRBJ2-1,CASSPGLAREQFF
TRBV25-1,TRBJ2-5,CASTEGGETQYF
TRBV9,TRBJ1-4,CASSAGQSTNEKLFF